Shown below are 20 T cell receptor beta chains from a single sample sequenced in a study of blood T cell repertoires in COVID-19. Clones were read by immunoSEQ multiplex PCR, and TCRdb kept only the in-frame ones, dropping some. The table records 200,000 to 300,000 clones, approximately 88% of them present only once. The sample comprised PBMCs or T cells enriched from blood (not recorded which). The source is a woman in her forties with acute COVID-19.

The rearrangement links TRBV19 to TRBJ1-1; TRBD1 agrees at 9 bases. There are 15 residues in the CDR3. V was pared by 5 bases and J by 0 bases, with 4 bases of the junction left unmatched. Germline values: CDR1 LNHDA, CDR2 SQIVND (reference sequence). CDR3 sequence (DNA): TGTGCCAGTAGTCTCGGGACAGGGTTGAACACTGAAGCTTTCTTT. Protein sequence: CASSLGTGLNTEAFF.

This clone turned up a few times. The chain has TRBV6-5 and TRBJ2-2; 8 bases fit TRBD2. The CDR3 covers 15 residues. Germline assignment: CDR1 MNHEY and CDR2 SVGAGI. Germline trimming cut 7 bases from V and 3 bases from J; bases unmatched to any gene: 7. The CDR3 coding sequence is TGTGCCAGCAAAAGACTAGCGACCGACACCGGGGAGCTGTTTTTT. It codes for CASKRLATDTGELFF.

In this sample, this clone turned up once. The CDR3 nucleotides are TGTGCCAGCAGTGACCGACAGGGGACGGCCGAGCAGTACTTC. Translation gives CASSDRQGTAEQYF. The chain couples TRBV6-2 or TRBV6-3 to TRBJ2-7; 8 bases are shared with TRBD1. Per the germline V gene, CDR1 is MNHEY and CDR2 is SVGEGT. This CDR3 contains 14 residues. V was clipped by 5 bases and J by 6 bases; unmatched bases: 9.

The V and J genes are TRBV7-9 and TRBJ1-2, with D tentatively TRBD1 (6 bases). CDR1 is SEHNR and CDR2 is FQNEAQ in the germline V gene (reference sequence). V was shortened by 2 bases and J by 2 bases, with 9 bases between the two germline ends. This CDR3 spans 14 amino acids. CDR3 amino acids: CASSLRQGNYGYTF. In nucleotides, the CDR3 is TGTGCCAGCAGCTTAAGGCAGGGGAACTATGGCTACACCTTC.

V gene TRBV4-1 combines with J gene TRBJ1-1; D is perhaps TRBD1 (6 bases). The germline gives CDR1 MGHRA, CDR2 YSYEKL. V shed 2 bases and J shed 1 base, with 14 bases lying between them. The CDR3 has 16 amino acids. CDR3 DNA: TGCGCCAGCAGCCAATCTCAGGGGCCGGGGAACACTGAAGCTTTCTTT. It is translated as CASSQSQGPGNTEAFF.

This sequence joins TRBV25-1 and TRBJ2-3, with TRBD2 as a possible D gene (7 bases). Trimming stripped 8 bases from V and 5 bases from J, with 14 bases between. This CDR3 has 13 amino acids. CDR1 and CDR2 from the germline V gene are MGHDK and SYGVNS. As DNA, the CDR3 is TGTGCCAGCGGGAGGGGGAACATAGATACGCAGTATTTT. Amino acid sequence: CASGRGNIDTQYF.

The chain has TRBV30 and TRBJ1-2; D uncertain. Germline loops: CDR1 GTSNPN, CDR2 SVGIG (reference sequence). This CDR3 comprises 15 residues. Trimming removed 1 base at V and 0 bases at J, with 12 bases between. The CDR3, as DNA: TGTGCCTGGAGTGCGCCCGATTTAGCTAACTATGGCTACACCTTC. Translated: CAWSAPDLANYGYTF.

This chain joins TRBV7-9 and TRBJ2-3, with TRBD2 matching over 13 bases. Unmatched junction bases numbered 9, after V lost 2 bases and J lost 10 bases. The CDR3 has 16 amino acids. The germline CDR1 and CDR2 sequences are SEHNR and FQNEAQ (reference sequence). The CDR3 region is CASSLSGLAGAGSQYF. DNA of the CDR3: TGTGCCAGCAGCTTATCTGGACTAGCGGGAGCAGGGTCGCAGTATTTT.

V usage is TRBV19 and J usage is TRBJ1-5; D uncertain. The CDR3 is 14 residues long. V shed 2 bases and J shed 3 bases, with 8 bases lying between them. Looked up from germline, CDR1 is LNHDA and CDR2 is SQIVND (reference sequence). As DNA, the CDR3 is TGTGCCAGTAGTATACAGGAAAACAATCAGCCCCAGCATTTT. Translated, it gives CASSIQENNQPQHF.

V gene TRBV3-1 (or the pseudogene TRBV3-2) combines with J gene TRBJ1-1; 10 nucleotides agree with TRBD1. The germline V gene has CDR1 LGHDT and CDR2 YNNKEL (reference sequence). Trimming at V came to 3 bases and at J to 3 bases, leaving 16 bases not matched to a gene. This CDR3 is built from 19 residues. CDR3 DNA: TGTGCCAGCAGCCATCCCCCGGGACAGGGGTTGGTCGGAGACACTGAAGCTTTCTTT. Translated, it gives CASSHPPGQGLVGDTEAFF.

This clone occurred a few times. This rearrangement joins TRBV28 to TRBJ1-2; D unresolved. V lost 6 bases and J lost 4, with 15 bases in between. The germline V gene has CDR1 MDHEN and CDR2 SYDVKM. The CDR3 length is 14 residues. CDR3: CASRGGSWGYGYTF. Written as DNA, the CDR3 is TGTGCCAGCAGGGGTGGGAGCTGGGGCTATGGCTACACCTTC.

The rearrangement joins TRBV6-5 to TRBJ1-6; 10 bases line up with TRBD1. The length of the CDR3 is 12 residues. The germline V gene has CDR1 MNHEY and CDR2 SVGAGI. Trimming at V came to 6 bases and at J to 16 bases, leaving 6 bases not matched to a gene. The CDR3 nucleotides read TGTGCCAGCAGCATCGACAGGGGGCCTCTCCACTTT. Its protein is CASSIDRGPLHF.

V usage is TRBV7-8 and J usage is TRBJ2-1, with TRBD2 matching over 10 bases. The CDR3 runs to 17 residues. With V trimmed by 1 base and J by 3 bases, 6 bases remained unmatched. Per germline, CDR1 SGHVS and CDR2 FQNEAQ. The CDR3 spells CASSLGGGLASYNEQFF. The CDR3 DNA reads TGTGCCAGCAGCTTAGGGGGGGGACTAGCGAGCTACAATGAGCAGTTCTTC.

This chain connects TRBV4-1 to TRBJ2-1; the match to TRBD2 covers 9 bases. This CDR3 region has 19 residues. Germline CDR1 is MGHRA and CDR2 is YSYEKL. The junction had 15 bases not matched to a gene; V was cut back by 1 base and J by 5 bases. The CDR3, as DNA: TGCGCCAGCAGCCAAGTCCTCGAGCGGGCGGGGGGGCTTCACAATGAGCAGTTCTTC. This translates into CASSQVLERAGGLHNEQFF.

The V and J genes are TRBV20-1 and TRBJ2-5; the D gene is possibly TRBD2 (6 bases). The V gene's germline CDR1 is DFQATT and CDR2 SNEGSKA (reference sequence). V gave up 6 bases and J gave up 4 bases, with 9 bases separating them. This CDR3 contains 11 residues. CDR3 protein: CSAGGAETQYF. The CDR3 nucleotides are TGCAGTGCAGGCGGGGCAGAGACCCAGTACTTC.

The J gene is TRBJ2-1, the V gene TRBV5-6; TRBD1 aligns across 7 bases. This CDR3 comprises 16 residues. With V trimmed by 4 bases and J by 3 bases, 10 bases remained unmatched. Germline V gives CDR1 SGHDT, CDR2 YYEEEE. CDR3: CASSALTGTDYNEQFF. CDR3 DNA: TGTGCCAGCAGCGCCTTAACCGGGACAGACTACAATGAGCAGTTCTTC.

The CDR3 DNA reads TGTGCCAGCAGTGGCGGGCCAGATACGCAGTATTTT. Encoded protein: CASSGGPDTQYF. The V call is TRBV2, the J call TRBJ2-3, with D perhaps TRBD2 (5 bases). Per the germline V gene, CDR1 is SNHLY and CDR2 is FYNNEI. V was pared by 4 bases and J by 4 bases, with 6 bases between. The CDR3 runs 12 residues. The variable domain in full, completed from reference TRBV2 and TRBJ2-3, reads EPEVTQTPSHQVTQMGQEVILRCVPISNHLYFYWYRQILGQKVEFLVSFYNNEISEKSEIFDDQFSVERPDGSNFTLKIRSTKLEDSAMYFCASSGGPDTQYFGPGTRLTVL.

This sequence joins TRBV4-3 and TRBJ2-1, with D perhaps TRBD2 (5 bases). V was shortened by 1 base and J by 0 bases, with 10 bases between the two germline ends. The CDR3 loop spans 16 amino acids. The germline gives CDR1 LGHNA, CDR2 YSLEER. The CDR3 DNA reads as TGCGCCAGCAGCCAAGCCCAAGGGAGCTCCTACAATGAGCAGTTCTTC. Its translation: CASSQAQGSSYNEQFF.

The sample holds one count of this clone. The chain links TRBV4-2 to TRBJ1-5; 8 bases map to TRBD1. V lost 0 bases, J lost 4 bases, and 2 bases stayed unmatched. The CDR3 sequence is 15 residues long. Per germline, CDR1 LGHNA and CDR2 YNFKEQ. This CDR3 is CASSQEGQENQPQHF. In DNA form, the CDR3 reads TGTGCCAGCAGCCAAGAGGGACAGGAGAATCAGCCCCAGCATTTT.

V usage is TRBV10-3 and J usage is TRBJ2-7, with unresolved D. Germline CDR1 reads ENHRY; CDR2 reads SYGVKD. V lost 8 bases and J 2 bases, leaving 7 bases between the germline ends. The CDR3 loop spans 11 amino acids. This chain's CDR3 is CAIGRTYEQYF. The CDR3 bases are TGTGCCATCGGCAGGACCTACGAGCAGTACTTC.